This record looks at one T cell receptor (beta chain) sequence and its context. What this receptor recognizes is not known. No much larger clone is present one base from it, and per-base qualities are unavailable. The same CDR3 also results from other DNA sequences found in this sample. The cohort comprised 710 or so healthy bone marrow donors. At the time of sampling, all cohort members were nominally healthy, though unrecorded immune exposures were likely present. The donor tested CMV seropositive and was one of the 289 seropositive cohort members. A peripheral blood sample was collected from each donor, and TCR beta sequencing was performed on peripheral blood mononuclear cells. Genomic DNA extraction from the blood cell samples was performed with the Qiagen DNeasy Blood Extraction Kit. Sequences MNHEY (CDR1) and SVGAGI (CDR2) are obtained from the germline V gene. V lost 4 bases and J lost 2 bases; the stretch between them is 3 bases long. Including the terminal cysteine and phenylalanine, the CDR3 comprises 11 residues. Only CDR3 DNA remains: 33 bases, in frame from the first base.

Receptor amplification or capture employed the immunoSEQ multiplex PCR assay. A mixture of 60 forward primers for TCR Vbeta segments and 13 reverse primers for TCR Jbeta segments was used in the multiplex PCR. Amplification of the CDR3 region of rearranged TCR beta genes was performed with a multiplex PCR assay on genomic DNA. The Illumina HiSeq System was used to sequence the amplified TCR beta libraries as 87-base-pair reads. The original methods were these. A later analysis counted approximately 84 million unique TCR beta chains across the 550 to 750 repertoires, and roughly 10 million of these chains were shared by at least two donors. A nearest-neighbor algorithm error-corrected the raw reads and collapsed the reads into unique sequences, merging closely related sequences to remove PCR and sequencing errors. V, D and J gene segments were assigned by aligning CDR3 sequences to IMGT reference sequences. For a sequence to be retained, at least a six-nucleotide match to both a V gene segment and a J gene segment was required. A rearrangement counted as productive if the CDR3 had no stop codons and remained in frame with V and J, and every other rearrangement counted as non-productive. Following IMGT convention, CDR3 was defined as the stretch from the second conserved V-encoded cysteine up to the conserved J-encoded phenylalanine. Sequences without an unambiguous match to a single V gene segment were excluded from the earlier analysis of 450 to 750 of the donors. In an earlier analysis of some 590 of the donors, a V segment was called functional when productive rearrangements were above 56.7%, and segregating when the standard deviation between donors exceeded 5%. A statistical classification framework was built to diagnose cytomegalovirus status from the catalog of TCR beta chain sequences. A later analysis assigned V and J genes by comparing TCR nucleotide sequences with IMGT/GENE-DB human TR gene sequences. A later analysis assigned CDR3 sequences and most-parsimonious VDJ recombination scenarios with the TCRdist pipeline. In a later analysis, every TCR beta chain was defined by the combination of its CDR3 amino acid sequence and its V-gene family, and reads without a unique V-gene family were dropped. In a later analysis, 450 to 600 highly shared, low-generation-probability nucleotide sequences were removed to address suspected cross-contamination and a sequencing artifact. A later analysis calculated a clonal expansion index for each public chain from normalized within-repertoire ranks of inferred template counts. Generation probabilities in a later analysis came from a VDJ recombination model fitted to out-of-frame rearrangements, and those results were checked against IGoR. Hypergeometric tests were used in a later analysis to score TCR-TCR, TCR-HLA and TCR-CMV co-occurrence, with a repertoire-size bias correction applied to the TCR pairs. In a later analysis, false discovery rates were estimated by permuting HLA or CMV assignments 20 times. In a later analysis, co-occurring TCRs were grouped using DBSCAN, and TCRdist sequence similarity was added for clustering within HLA-allele-positive subsets. For co-occurrence clustering, repertoires with fewer than 30,000 or more than 120,000 public chains were excluded, along with four to six repertoires with anomalous nucleotide sharing. TCRdb took this table from immuneACCESS and kept in-frame rearrangements with V and J called. Such tables lack part of the clones; where checked against another copy, unresolved V genes explain under half of the gap, and the rest is unexplained. V, J and clone size are taken as reported in that table, and D and trimming were inferred from the DNA itself. The sample table holds 85,000 to 95,000 clones, of which roughly 72% were seen once. The ten largest clones add up to under 25% of the sample.

This record comes from a study of cytomegalovirus exposure and HLA in healthy donors (dated by TCRdb to the late 2010s). Study-wide context: An earlier analysis of around 600 of the donors reported more than 250 Gb of sequence data and around 120 million unique TCR beta sequences from approximately 180 million T cells. An early release covering roughly 640 HLA-typed donors comprised about 300 gigabases of sequencing data and tens of millions of unique TCR sequences. Of the approximately 400 genotyped donors, approximately 83% fell in the genetic ancestry cluster associated with self-reported Caucasian donors. The study aimed to test whether cataloging public T cell receptors could reveal signatures of past pathogen exposure. The study profiled the T cell repertoires of hundreds of subjects by immunosequencing and related them to cytomegalovirus serostatus. Along with the approximately 700-subject first cohort, a separate validation cohort of 120 different subjects was used. To predict cytomegalovirus infection status, the study combined high-throughput TCR immunosequencing, statistical association of individual TCRs with disease status, and machine learning. In a later analysis, previously published TCR beta repertoires from more than 500 donors were re-analyzed and high-resolution HLA genotyping was added so that TCR occurrence patterns could be studied. In the later analysis, no new phenotypic data were used to find candidate immune exposures; instead, reliance was placed on TCR beta sequences and their occurrence across donors. To decide whether each TCR beta V gene segment behaved as functional or pseudogenic, an earlier analysis of fewer than 750 of the donors relied on high-throughput TCR beta sequencing. Alongside the repertoire data, information on donor age, sex, ethnicity and CMV serostatus was compiled. A later genetic analysis took genome-wide SNP genotypes for about three fifths of the roughly 700 donors and used that subset as a discovery cohort. All discovery cohort repertoires had been generated on a single sequencing platform. HLA typing covered class I and class II loci at four-digit resolution. Typing coverage varied by locus: about 620-640 donors for A, B, C, DRB1 and DQB1; roughly 560 for DQA1; over 600 for DPA1; 400 to 480 for DPB1. Roughly five DR-DQ haplotypes were treated as single units for association and clustering because of strong linkage in the cohort. On average, around 240,000 unique TCR beta nucleotide sequences were sequenced per donor among 398 genotyped donors of the cohort, with 15% to 20% of those sequences being non-productive.

The research as a whole found: While some public TCRs were present in many individuals, most TCR sequences turned up only very rarely across donors. A further reported finding was that TCR beta sequences accurately predicted the HLA-A and HLA-B alleles for most subjects in the first cohort. In a later analysis, some 17,000 TCR beta sequences were associated with specific HLA alleles at a false discovery rate of 0.05. An earlier analysis of 450 to 750 of the donors showed that most TCR beta V segments appeared in productive rearrangements either about 90% or about 30% of the time, which broadly matched IMGT annotations. When HLA alleles, especially DR and DQ, strongly co-occurred, TCR associations were difficult to assign to individual alleles. Cytomegalovirus status was reported to be diagnosed by the classifier with high specificity and sensitivity in both the original and validation cohorts. In a later analysis, HLA-associated TCR beta chains were found to be more clonally expanded and to have lower generation probabilities than equally common non-associated chains. Because counts were too low, about 18 rarely observed V segments, including chromosome 9 orphons, were excluded from the earlier analysis of several hundred of the donors. Only TCR beta chains were sequenced in this cohort, and the absence of alpha or paired-chain data limited detectable features. In a later analysis, most CMV-associated TCR beta chains were found to appear HLA-restricted, with HLA associations seemingly driven largely by CMV exposure. In the study, around 150 TCR beta chains were listed as associated with cytomegalovirus. In a later genetic analysis, a missense DCLRE1C variant was associated with V-gene and J-gene trimming of TCR beta chains, and the association was replicated in an independent cohort. The authors suggested that the approach could potentially be generalized to other disease states and immunological phenotypes. A few of the identified cytomegalovirus-associated TCR beta chains were confirmed in vitro to be specific for cytomegalovirus antigens. Some IMGT-functional V segments, including TRBV6-2 and TRBV6-3, could not be told apart with the 87-base-pair reads, so those segments were excluded. A later genetic analysis reported fewer N-insertions in productive TCRs among donors in an Asian-associated ancestry cluster than the approximately 700-donor mean. Linkage disequilibrium might explain the correlated functional status among segregating V segments, but an unknown experimental factor could not be excluded. For the cohort, immune exposure information was limited to CMV serostatus. Several of the top co-occurrence clusters appeared to be linked to parvovirus B19, influenza, CMV and Epstein-Barr virus, according to a later analysis. In a later analysis, the rate of TCR association differed among HLA loci, with DRB1 alleles having the most associated TCRs and HLA-C alleles having the fewest. Because some donors lacked HLA typing at each locus, the association tests relied only on the typed subset. Presence/absence analyses assumed roughly uniform sequencing depth across donors, an assumption that may not hold. A cluster of highly shared sequence variants was judged likely to represent a technical artifact of the sequencing pipeline.

Sequences were obtained from PBMCs. The clonotype originates from a man aged 25 to 40 in good health and CMV-seropositive. This sequence uses TRBV6-5 and TRBJ2-7; no confident D gene assignment can be made. The CDR3 loop reads CASSSTYEQYF. The nucleotide sequence is TGTGCCAGCAGTTCAACCTACGAGCAGTACTTC.